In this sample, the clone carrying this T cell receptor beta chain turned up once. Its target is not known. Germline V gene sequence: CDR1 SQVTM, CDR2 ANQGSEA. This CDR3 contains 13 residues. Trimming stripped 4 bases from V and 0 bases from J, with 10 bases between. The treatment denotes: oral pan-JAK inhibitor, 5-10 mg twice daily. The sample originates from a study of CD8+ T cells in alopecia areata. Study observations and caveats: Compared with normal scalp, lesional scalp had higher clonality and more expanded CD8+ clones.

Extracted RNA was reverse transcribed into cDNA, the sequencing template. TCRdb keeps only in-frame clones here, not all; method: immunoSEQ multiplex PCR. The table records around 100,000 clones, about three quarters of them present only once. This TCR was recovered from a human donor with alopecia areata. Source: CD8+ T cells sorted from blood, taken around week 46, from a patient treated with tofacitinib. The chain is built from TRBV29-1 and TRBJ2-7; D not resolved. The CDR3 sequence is CSVVLRSSYEQYF. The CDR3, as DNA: TGCAGCGTTGTTTTACGGAGCTCCTACGAGCAGTACTTC.